A selection of T cell receptor beta chains follows, all from one sample in a study of blood T cells in healthy people across ages. TCRdb recomputed calls from the 5' RACE reads with MiXCR, one row per CDR3 protein. In the table there are around 1,600,000 distinct CDR3 sequences, roughly 43% of which are singletons. Sequencing was done on a sample of blood. The source of these receptors is a woman aged 18-29 years in good health. The CDR3 runs from the conserved cysteine through the conserved F or W. D genes are given only for firm matches. Size tells how often a clone was seen (once, few, many) or the class of an expanded clone, and some rows leave it out.

v_gene: TRBV7-2
d_gene: TRBD2
abundance: NA
j_gene: TRBJ2-5
CDR3aa: CASSSQLAPQGGTQYF
CDR3nt: TGTGCCAGCAGCTCCCAACTAGCGCCCCAGGGTGGGACCCAGTACTTC

v_gene: TRBV5-1
d_gene: NA
abundance: few
j_gene: TRBJ1-2
CDR3aa: CASSLFYGSYGYTF
CDR3nt: TGCGCCAGCAGCTTATTCTATGGGTCCTATGGCTACACCTTC

v_gene: TRBV3-1
d_gene: TRBD2
abundance: few
j_gene: TRBJ2-7
CDR3aa: CASSPQRSGGAYEQYF
CDR3nt: TGTGCCAGCAGCCCTCAGAGAAGCGGGGGGGCTTACGAGCAGTACTTC

v_gene: TRBV3-1
d_gene: NA
abundance: NA
j_gene: TRBJ2-3
CDR3aa: CASSQGVSRYTDTQYF
CDR3nt: TGTGCCAGCAGCCAAGGGGTGTCGCGGTACACAGATACGCAGTATTTT

v_gene: TRBV6-2/TRBV6-3
d_gene: TRBD2
abundance: NA
j_gene: TRBJ2-1
CDR3aa: CASSYSTLGAGVNNEQFF
CDR3nt: TGTGCCAGCAGTTACTCCACCCTGGGAGCGGGAGTCAACAATGAGCAGTTCTTC

v_gene: TRBV5-1
d_gene: TRBD2
abundance: NA
j_gene: TRBJ2-5
CDR3aa: CASSSLAGEEETQYF
CDR3nt: TGCGCCAGCAGCAGTTTGGCGGGAGAGGAAGAGACCCAGTACTTC

v_gene: TRBV28
d_gene: NA
abundance: few
j_gene: TRBJ1-5
CDR3aa: CATFINQPQHF
CDR3nt: TGTGCCACCTTCATCAATCAGCCCCAGCATTTT

v_gene: TRBV5-6
d_gene: TRBD1
abundance: few
j_gene: TRBJ2-5
CDR3aa: CASSPRTGRQETQYF
CDR3nt: TGTGCCAGCAGCCCTAGGACAGGGCGGCAAGAGACCCAGTACTTC

v_gene: TRBV6-6
d_gene: NA
abundance: NA
j_gene: TRBJ2-3
CDR3aa: CASSSQADTQYF
CDR3nt: TGTGCCAGCAGTTCCCAAGCAGATACGCAGTATTTT

v_gene: TRBV6-2/TRBV6-3
d_gene: NA
abundance: NA
j_gene: TRBJ2-7
CDR3aa: CASRTPTGAYEQYF
CDR3nt: TGTGCCAGCAGAACCCCGACAGGCGCCTACGAGCAGTACTTC

v_gene: TRBV20-1
d_gene: NA
abundance: NA
j_gene: TRBJ2-7
CDR3aa: CSARDRVSYNEQYF
CDR3nt: TGCAGTGCTAGAGATCGTGTCTCCTACAATGAGCAGTACTTC

v_gene: TRBV21-1
d_gene: NA
abundance: NA
j_gene: TRBJ2-2
CDR3aa: CASSHRGCNTGELFF
CDR3nt: TGTGCCAGCAGCCACAGGGGGTGCAACACCGGGGAGCTGTTTTTT

v_gene: TRBV20-1
d_gene: TRBD1
abundance: few
j_gene: TRBJ2-7
CDR3aa: CSAKKGQGVNYEQYF
CDR3nt: TGCAGTGCTAAAAAGGGACAGGGGGTAAACTACGAGCAGTACTTC

v_gene: TRBV6-8
d_gene: NA
abundance: NA
j_gene: TRBJ2-5
CDR3aa: CASSPRTVEETQYF
CDR3nt: TGTGCCAGCAGTCCACGGACAGTAGAAGAGACCCAGTACTTC

v_gene: TRBV20-1
d_gene: TRBD2
abundance: few
j_gene: TRBJ2-5
CDR3aa: CSATLAGVHPETQYF
CDR3nt: TGCAGTGCTACTTTAGCGGGAGTGCATCCAGAGACCCAGTACTTC

v_gene: TRBV5-1
d_gene: NA
abundance: NA
j_gene: TRBJ2-1
CDR3aa: CASSIGAGRNEQFF
CDR3nt: TGCGCCAGCAGCATCGGGGCGGGACGGAATGAGCAGTTCTTC

v_gene: TRBV20-1
d_gene: NA
abundance: NA
j_gene: TRBJ2-7
CDR3aa: CSARVHRDFLNYEQYF
CDR3nt: TGCAGTGCTAGAGTCCACCGGGACTTCCTCAACTACGAGCAGTACTTC